The 12 T cell receptor beta chains below were found in one sample sequenced in a study of cytotoxic CD8 clonotypes in ibrutinib-treated CLL. The repertoire was sequenced with immunoSEQ multiplex PCR; TCRdb's copy has only in-frame clones and lacks some. Here the sample spans over 200,000 clones, around 75% being singletons. The sequencing here drew on PBMCs, taken after 12 months of ibrutinib treatment. The receptors stem from a human donor with chronic lymphocytic leukemia.

The V gene is TRBV28, the J gene TRBJ1-5; a weak D match, TRBD1 (6 bases). This CDR3 is built from 15 residues. Germline V gene data show CDR1 as MDHEN and CDR2 as SYDVKM. Between the trimmed V and J ends, which lost 4 bases and 5 bases, there was a span of 15 bases. CDR3 protein: CASSSPDRRYQPQHF. The CDR3 DNA reads as TGTGCCAGCAGTTCCCCGGACAGACGTTATCAGCCCCAGCATTTT.

The chain carries TRBV27 and TRBJ1-2; TRBD1 aligns across 8 bases. Germline CDR1 and CDR2: MNHEY and SMNVEV (reference sequence). The CDR3 length is 14 residues. After removal of 5 bases from V and 8 bases from J, the junction contained 10 bases not matched to a gene. This chain's CDR3 is CASSPLQGVGGYTF. The CDR3, as DNA: TGTGCCAGCAGTCCTCTACAGGGGGTGGGGGGCTACACCTTC.

The chain recombines TRBV4-1 with TRBJ1-4; D call uncertain. The CDR3 is 14 amino acids. Germline values: CDR1 MGHRA, CDR2 YSYEKL. V lost 1 base and J 7 bases, leaving 10 bases between the germline ends. DNA of the CDR3: TGCGCCAGCAGCCAAGTGGGCTTCGTTGAAAAACTGTTTTTT. Translating gives CASSQVGFVEKLFF.

The chain carries TRBV7-6 and TRBJ2-7; no clear D. The V gene's germline CDR1 is SGHVS and CDR2 FNYEAQ. The CDR3 runs to 14 residues. V was shortened by 2 bases and J by 2 bases, with 10 bases between the two germline ends. DNA for the CDR3: TGTGCCAGCAGCTTATCCACGGCGGCCTACGAGCAGTACTTC. It translates to CASSLSTAAYEQYF.

A word on this clone: A much more abundant neighbour one base away suggests this may be a read error. CDR3 sequence reads: CASSQQGTGELFF. The CDR3 nucleotides are TGTGCCAGCAGCCAGCAGGGGACCGGGGAGCTGTTTTTT. The chain uses TRBV7-9 and TRBJ2-2; D might be TRBD1 (6 bases). CDR1 SEHNR and CDR2 FQNEAQ come from the germline V gene (reference sequence). The CDR3 is 13 residues long. The V and J ends lost 5 bases and 5 bases respectively, with 9 bases between them.

The rearrangement uses TRBV29-1 and TRBJ2-1; perhaps TRBD1 as D (6 bases). This CDR3 spans 13 amino acids. The germline V gene has CDR1 SQVTM and CDR2 ANQGSEA. V was trimmed by 5 bases and J by 3 bases, leaving 11 bases between them. Here the CDR3 reads CSVRDNNYNEQFF. Here the CDR3 DNA reads TGCAGCGTTCGGGACAACAACTACAATGAGCAGTTCTTC.

In this sample, this clone turned up once. The chain combines TRBV6-6 with TRBJ2-4; unclear D gene. The CDR3 runs to 14 residues. Germline CDR1 and CDR2: MNHNY and SVGAGI (reference sequence). The ends were cut back, 0 bases at V and 5 bases at J, with 8 bases in the middle. This chain's CDR3 is CASSYSSTQNIQYF. In DNA, the CDR3 is TGTGCCAGCAGTTACTCGTCGACCCAAAACATTCAGTACTTC.

In regard to this clone: A much larger clone differs from this one at a single base, so this may be a read error. This chain joins TRBV7-2 and TRBJ2-1; D gene ambiguous. Trimming took off 3 bases at V and 5 bases at J, with 2 bases between the two ends. Per germline, CDR1 SGHTA and CDR2 FQGNSA. CDR3 length equals 11 residues. The CDR3 region is CASSFNNEQFF. DNA for the CDR3: TGTGCCAGCAGCTTCAACAATGAGCAGTTCTTC.

This chain joins TRBV29-1 and TRBJ1-2; 7 positions agree with TRBD1. In germline, CDR1 is SQVTM, CDR2 ANQGSEA. The V segment lost 6 bases and the J segment 4 bases; nucleotides outside the gene matches: 14. The CDR3 runs to 15 residues. CDR3 DNA: TGCAGCGTCGATTGGCTGGAAGGGGGCTCCTATGGCTACACCTTC. Translating it yields CSVDWLEGGSYGYTF.

There are many counts of this clone. The V gene is TRBV30, the J gene TRBJ1-5; the D is unclear. CDR3 length: 13 amino acids. Germline V gene data show CDR1 as GTSNPN and CDR2 as SVGIG (reference sequence). Trimming left V 3 bases short and J 3 bases short, with 9 bases between. CDR3 region: CAWSSTANQPQHF. The CDR3 coding sequence is TGTGCCTGGAGCTCCACGGCCAATCAGCCCCAGCATTTT.

The chain is built from TRBV5-1 and TRBJ2-7; the D gene is possibly TRBD2 (6 bases). V was clipped by 0 bases and J by 3 bases, with 13 bases between them. The CDR3 extends over 15 amino acids. CDR1 and CDR2 from the germline V gene are SGHRS and YFSETQ. In DNA form, the CDR3 reads TGCGCCAGCAGCTTGGAGTTTGGGGGGTTCTACGAGCAGTACTTC. Its translation is CASSLEFGGFYEQYF. The whole variable domain, filled in from reference TRBV5-1 and TRBJ2-7, reads KAGVTQTPRYLIKTRGQQVTLSCSPISGHRSVSWYQQTPGQGLQFLFEYFSETQRNKGNFPGRFSGRQFSNSRSEMNVSTLELGDSALYLCASSLEFGGFYEQYFGPGTRLTVT.

The V call is TRBV29-1, the J call TRBJ2-3; no firm D call. This CDR3 is built from 13 residues. V was cut by 2 bases and J by 0 bases, with 6 bases left in between. Germline V gene sequence: CDR1 SQVTM, CDR2 ANQGSEA. The chain's CDR3 is CSVEQASTDTQYF. The CDR3 region has the DNA TGCAGCGTTGAACAGGCGAGCACAGATACGCAGTATTTT.